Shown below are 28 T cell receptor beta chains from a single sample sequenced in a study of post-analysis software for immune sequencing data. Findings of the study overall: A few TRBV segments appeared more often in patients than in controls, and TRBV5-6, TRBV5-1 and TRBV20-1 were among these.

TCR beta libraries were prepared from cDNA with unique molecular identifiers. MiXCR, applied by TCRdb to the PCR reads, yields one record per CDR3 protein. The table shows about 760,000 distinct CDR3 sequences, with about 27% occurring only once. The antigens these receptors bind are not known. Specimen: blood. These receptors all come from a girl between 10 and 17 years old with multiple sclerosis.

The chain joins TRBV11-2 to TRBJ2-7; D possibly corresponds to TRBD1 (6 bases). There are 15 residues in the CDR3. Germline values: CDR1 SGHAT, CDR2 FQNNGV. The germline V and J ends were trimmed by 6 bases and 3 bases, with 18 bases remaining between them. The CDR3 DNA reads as TGTGCCAGCAGAGCCGGGACAACCATAGACTACGAGCAGTACTTC. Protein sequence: CASRAGTTIDYEQYF. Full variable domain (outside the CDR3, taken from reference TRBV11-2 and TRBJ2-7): EAGVAQSPRYKIIEKRQSVAFWCNPISGHATLYWYQQILGQGPKLLIQFQNNGVVDDSQLPKDRFSAERLKGVDSTLKIQPAKLEDSAVYLCASRAGTTIDYEQYFGPGTRLTVT.

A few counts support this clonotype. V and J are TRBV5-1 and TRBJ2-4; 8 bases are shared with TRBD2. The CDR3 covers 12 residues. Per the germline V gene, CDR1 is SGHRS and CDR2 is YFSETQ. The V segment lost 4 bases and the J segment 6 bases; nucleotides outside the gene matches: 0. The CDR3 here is CASSAGGNIQYF. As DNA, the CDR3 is TGCGCCAGCAGCGCGGGGGGAAACATTCAGTACTTC.

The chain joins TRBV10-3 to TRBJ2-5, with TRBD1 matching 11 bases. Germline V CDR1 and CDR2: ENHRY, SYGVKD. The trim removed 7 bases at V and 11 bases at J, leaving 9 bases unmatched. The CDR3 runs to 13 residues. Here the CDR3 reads CAITDRGRVEQYF. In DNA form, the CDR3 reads TGTGCCATCACGGACAGGGGGCGAGTTGAGCAGTACTTC.

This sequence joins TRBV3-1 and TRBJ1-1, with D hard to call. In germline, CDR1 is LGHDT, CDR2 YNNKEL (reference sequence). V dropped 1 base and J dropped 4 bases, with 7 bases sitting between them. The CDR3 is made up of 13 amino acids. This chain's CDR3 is CASSQVPGTEAFF. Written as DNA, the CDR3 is TGTGCCAGCAGCCAAGTCCCGGGCACTGAAGCTTTCTTT.

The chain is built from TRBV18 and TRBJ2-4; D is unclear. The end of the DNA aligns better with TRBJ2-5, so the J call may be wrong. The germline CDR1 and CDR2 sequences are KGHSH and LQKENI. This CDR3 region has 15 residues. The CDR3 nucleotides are TGTGCCAGCTCACCCGTTTCGGCAGTCAAAGAGACCCAGTACTTC. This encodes CASSPVSAVKETQYF.

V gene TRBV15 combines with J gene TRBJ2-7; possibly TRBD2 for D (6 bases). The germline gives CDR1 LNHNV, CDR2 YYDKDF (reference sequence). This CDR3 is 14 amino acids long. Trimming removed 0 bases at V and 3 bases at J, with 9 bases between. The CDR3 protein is CATSRDGRGYEQYF. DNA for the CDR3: TGTGCCACCAGCAGAGACGGGAGAGGCTACGAGCAGTACTTC.

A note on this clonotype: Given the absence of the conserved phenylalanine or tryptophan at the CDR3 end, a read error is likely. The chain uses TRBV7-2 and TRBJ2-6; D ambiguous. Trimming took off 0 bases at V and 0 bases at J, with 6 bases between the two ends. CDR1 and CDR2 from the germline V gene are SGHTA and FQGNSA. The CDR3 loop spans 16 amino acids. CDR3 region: CASSLAPLSGANVLTC. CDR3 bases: TGTGCCAGCAGCTTAGCCCCCCTCTCTGGGGCCAACGTCCTGACTTGC.

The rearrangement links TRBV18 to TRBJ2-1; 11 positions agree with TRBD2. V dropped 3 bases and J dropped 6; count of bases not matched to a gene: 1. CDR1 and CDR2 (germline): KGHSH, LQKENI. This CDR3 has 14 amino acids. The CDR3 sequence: CASSPGLAANEQFF. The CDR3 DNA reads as TGTGCCAGCTCACCGGGACTAGCGGCCAATGAGCAGTTCTTC.

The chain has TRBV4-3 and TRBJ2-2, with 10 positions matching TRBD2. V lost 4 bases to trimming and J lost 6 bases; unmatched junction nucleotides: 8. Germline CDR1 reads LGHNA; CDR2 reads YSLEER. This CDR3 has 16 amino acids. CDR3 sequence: CASSPTRTSGPGELFF. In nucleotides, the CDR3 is TGCGCCAGCAGCCCAACGAGGACTAGCGGTCCCGGGGAGCTGTTTTTT.

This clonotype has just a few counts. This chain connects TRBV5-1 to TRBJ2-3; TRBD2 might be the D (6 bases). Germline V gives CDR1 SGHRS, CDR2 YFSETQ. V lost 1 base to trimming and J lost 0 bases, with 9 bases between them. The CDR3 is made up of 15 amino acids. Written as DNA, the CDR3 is TGCGCCAGCAGCTTGTTCGGGGGAAGCACAGATACGCAGTATTTT. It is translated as CASSLFGGSTDTQYF.

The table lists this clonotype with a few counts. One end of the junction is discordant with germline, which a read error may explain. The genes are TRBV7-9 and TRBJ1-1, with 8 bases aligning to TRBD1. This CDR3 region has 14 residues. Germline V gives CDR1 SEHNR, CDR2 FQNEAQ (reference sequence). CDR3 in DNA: TGTGCCAGCAGCTCGTACAGGGGGAACACCGAAGCTTTCTTT. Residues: CASSSYRGNTEAFF.

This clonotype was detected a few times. CDR3 protein: CASRKQGFPHNEQFF. The DNA of the CDR3 is TGTGCCAGCAGGAAACAGGGGTTTCCCCACAATGAGCAGTTCTTC. The rearrangement uses TRBV6-1 and TRBJ2-1; 7 bases line up with TRBD1. J gave up 5 bases and V 6 bases, and 10 bases lay outside the gene matches. The CDR3 length is 15 residues. The germline gives CDR1 MNHNS, CDR2 SASEGT.

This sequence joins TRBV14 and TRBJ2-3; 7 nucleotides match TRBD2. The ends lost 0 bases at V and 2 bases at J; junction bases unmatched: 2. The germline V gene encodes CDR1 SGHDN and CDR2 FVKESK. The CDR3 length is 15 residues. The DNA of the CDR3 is TGTGCCAGCAGCCAAGATGCGGGAGACACAGATACGCAGTATTTT. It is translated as CASSQDAGDTDTQYF.

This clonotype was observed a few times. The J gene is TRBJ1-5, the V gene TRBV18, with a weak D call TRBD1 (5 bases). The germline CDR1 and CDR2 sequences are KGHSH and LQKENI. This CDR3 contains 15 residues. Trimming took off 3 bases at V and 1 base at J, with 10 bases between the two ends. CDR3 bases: TGTGCCAGCTCACCGCAGGGAATGAGCAATCAGCCCCAGCATTTT. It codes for CASSPQGMSNQPQHF. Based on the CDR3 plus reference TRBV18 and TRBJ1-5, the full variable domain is NAGVMQNPRHLVRRRGQEARLRCSPMKGHSHVYWYRQLPEEGLKFMVYLQKENIIDESGMPKERFSAEFPKEGPSILRIQQVVRGDSAAYFCASSPQGMSNQPQHFGDGTRLSIL.

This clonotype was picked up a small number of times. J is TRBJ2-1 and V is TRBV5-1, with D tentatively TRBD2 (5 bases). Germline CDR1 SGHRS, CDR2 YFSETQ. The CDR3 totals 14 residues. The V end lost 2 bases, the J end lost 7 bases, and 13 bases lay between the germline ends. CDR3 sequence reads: CASSLKSGGNEQFF. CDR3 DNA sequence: TGCGCCAGCAGCTTAAAGAGCGGTGGTAATGAGCAGTTCTTC.

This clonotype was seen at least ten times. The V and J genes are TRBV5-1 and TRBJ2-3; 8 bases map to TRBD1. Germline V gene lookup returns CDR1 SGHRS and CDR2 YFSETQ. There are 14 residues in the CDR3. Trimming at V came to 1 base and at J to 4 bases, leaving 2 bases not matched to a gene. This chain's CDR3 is CASSLRQGSDTQYF. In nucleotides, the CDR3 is TGCGCCAGCAGCTTGAGACAGGGGTCAGATACGCAGTATTTT. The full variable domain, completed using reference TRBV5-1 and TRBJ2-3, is KAGVTQTPRYLIKTRGQQVTLSCSPISGHRSVSWYQQTPGQGLQFLFEYFSETQRNKGNFPGRFSGRQFSNSRSEMNVSTLELGDSALYLCASSLRQGSDTQYFGPGTRLTVL.

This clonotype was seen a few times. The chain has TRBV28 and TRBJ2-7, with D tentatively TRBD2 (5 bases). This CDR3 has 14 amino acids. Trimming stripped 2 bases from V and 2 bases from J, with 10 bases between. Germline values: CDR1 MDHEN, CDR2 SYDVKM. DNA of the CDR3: TGTGCCAGCAGTTTAGTGGACTTGCCCTACGAGCAGTACTTC. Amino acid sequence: CASSLVDLPYEQYF. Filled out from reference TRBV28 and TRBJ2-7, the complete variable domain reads DVKVTQSSRYLVKRTGEKVFLECVQDMDHENMFWYRQDPGLGLRLIYFSYDVKMKEKGDIPEGYSVSREKKERFSLILESASTNQTSMYLCASSLVDLPYEQYFGPGTRLTVT.

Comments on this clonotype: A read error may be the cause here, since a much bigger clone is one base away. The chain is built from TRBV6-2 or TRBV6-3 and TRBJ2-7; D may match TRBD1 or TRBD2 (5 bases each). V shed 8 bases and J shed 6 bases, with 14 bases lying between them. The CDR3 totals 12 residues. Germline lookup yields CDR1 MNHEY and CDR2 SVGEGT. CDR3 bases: TGTGCCAGCTTTCGATCTGGGGGCGAGCAGTACTTC. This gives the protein CASFRSGGEQYF.

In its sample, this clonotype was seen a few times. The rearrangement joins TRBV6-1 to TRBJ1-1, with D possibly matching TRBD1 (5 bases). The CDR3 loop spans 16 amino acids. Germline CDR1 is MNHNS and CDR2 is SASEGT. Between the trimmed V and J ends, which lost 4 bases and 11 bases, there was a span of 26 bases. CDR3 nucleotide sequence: TGTGCCAGCAGTGCCCTTCCGGGGGGACCTCGTGACATGGCTTTCTTT. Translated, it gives CASSALPGGPRDMAFF.

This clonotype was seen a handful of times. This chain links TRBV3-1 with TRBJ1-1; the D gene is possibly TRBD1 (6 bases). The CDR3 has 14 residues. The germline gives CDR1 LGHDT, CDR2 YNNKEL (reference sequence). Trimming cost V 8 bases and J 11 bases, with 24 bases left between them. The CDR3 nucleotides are TGTGCCAGCTATCCCACAGGGTCGCCCCGAGGGGCTTTCTTT. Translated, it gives CASYPTGSPRGAFF. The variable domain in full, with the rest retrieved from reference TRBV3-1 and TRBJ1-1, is DTAVSQTPKYLVTQMGNDKSIKCEQNLGHDTMYWYKQDSKKFLKIMFSYNNKELIINETVPNRFSPKSPDKAHLNLHINSLELGDSAVYFCASYPTGSPRGAFFGQGTRLTVV.

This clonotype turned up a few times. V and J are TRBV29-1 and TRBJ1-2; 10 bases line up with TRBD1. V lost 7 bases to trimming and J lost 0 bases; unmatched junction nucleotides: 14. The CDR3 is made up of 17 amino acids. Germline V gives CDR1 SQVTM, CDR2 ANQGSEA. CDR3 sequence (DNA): TGCAGCGCTCCCAACCGGGGACAGGGGCTTCCTAACTATGGCTACACCTTC. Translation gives CSAPNRGQGLPNYGYTF.

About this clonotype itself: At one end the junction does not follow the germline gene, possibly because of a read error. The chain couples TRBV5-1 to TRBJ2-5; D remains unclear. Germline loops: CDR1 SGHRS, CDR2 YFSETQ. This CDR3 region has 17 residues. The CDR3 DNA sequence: TGCGTCAGCAGCTTGGCCTTAAGTTTACCTCCGGAGGAGACCCAGTACTTC. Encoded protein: CVSSLALSLPPEETQYF.

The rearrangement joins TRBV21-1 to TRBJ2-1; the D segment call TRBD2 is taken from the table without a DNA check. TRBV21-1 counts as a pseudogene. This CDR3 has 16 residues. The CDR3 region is CASSKFGTLRINEQFF. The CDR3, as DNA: TGTGCCAGCAGCAAGTTCGGGACTTTAAGAATCAATGAGCAGTTCTTC.

This CDR3 reads CASSRDRMNTEAFF. The CDR3 region has the DNA TGTGCCAGCAGCAGGGACAGAATGAACACTGAAGCTTTCTTT. The rearrangement links TRBV27 to TRBJ1-1; 7 nucleotides line up with TRBD1. The J segment lost 0 bases and the V segment lost 6 bases, leaving 4 bases of the junction unmatched. There are 14 residues in the CDR3. CDR1 is MNHEY and CDR2 is SMNVEV in the germline V gene (reference sequence).

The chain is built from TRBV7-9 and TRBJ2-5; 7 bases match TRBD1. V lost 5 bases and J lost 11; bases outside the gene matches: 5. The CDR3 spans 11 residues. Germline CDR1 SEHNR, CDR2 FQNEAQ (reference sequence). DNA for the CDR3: TGTGCCAGCAGCCCCCAGGGGGTTCAGTACTTC. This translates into CASSPQGVQYF.

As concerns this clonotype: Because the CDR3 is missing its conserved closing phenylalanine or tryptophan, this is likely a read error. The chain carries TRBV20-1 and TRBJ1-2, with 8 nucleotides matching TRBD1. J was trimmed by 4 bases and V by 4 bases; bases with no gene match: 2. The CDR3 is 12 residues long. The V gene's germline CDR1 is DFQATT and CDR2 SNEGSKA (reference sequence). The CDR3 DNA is TGCAGTGCTATCGGACAGGGCTATGGCTACACCGTC. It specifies CSAIGQGYGYTV.

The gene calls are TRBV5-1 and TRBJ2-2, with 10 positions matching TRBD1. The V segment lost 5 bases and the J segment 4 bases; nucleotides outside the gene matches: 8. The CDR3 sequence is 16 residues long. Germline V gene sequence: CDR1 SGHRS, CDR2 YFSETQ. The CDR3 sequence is CASRRGQGTPTGELFF. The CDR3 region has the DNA TGCGCCAGCAGGCGGGGACAGGGGACCCCCACCGGGGAGCTGTTTTTT.

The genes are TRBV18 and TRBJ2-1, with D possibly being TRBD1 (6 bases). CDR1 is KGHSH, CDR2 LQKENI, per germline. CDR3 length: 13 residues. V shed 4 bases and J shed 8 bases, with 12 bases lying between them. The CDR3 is CASSRQPGDEQFF. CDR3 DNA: TGTGCCAGCTCACGGCAACCAGGGGATGAGCAGTTCTTC.